This TCR beta chain originates from a study of blood T cell repertoires in COVID-19. Study-wide context: Specimens from acute and convalescent COVID-19 originated in the United States, Italy and Spain. PBMCs, B-cell-depleted T cells, or T cells provided the cDNA or gDNA that made up the material.

Study processing details: Estimated nucleated cell counts came from reference gene primer amplification. Only in-frame clones appear in the TCRdb table, and some are missing; sequencing was by immunoSEQ multiplex PCR. The V and J calls and clone size were taken over from that table, and D and trimming were inferred from the DNA. Of tens of thousands of clones in the sample, 84% were seen once. The germline V and J ends were trimmed by 2 bases and 5 bases, with 13 bases remaining between them. CDR1 and CDR2 from the germline V gene are MNHEY and SMNVEV (reference sequence). CDR3 size: 14 residues. The sample taken for sequencing was peripheral blood. The chain carries TRBV27 and TRBJ2-7; no reliable D call. This receptor was identified in a man between 50 and 59 years old with acute or convalescent COVID-19. CDR3 in DNA: TGTGCCAGCAGTTTAAGCCAGGAAATCCACGAGCAGTACTTC. Translated, it gives CASSLSQEIHEQYF.